These 12 T cell receptor beta chains were all obtained from the same sample, sequenced in a study of technical replicates of blood from several donors. TCRdb keeps only in-frame clones here, not all; method: immunoSEQ multiplex PCR. This table has some 82,000 clones, 85% to 95% appearing once. The sequenced sample consisted of T cells isolated from PBMCs. These TCRs come from a human donor in good health.

This chain uses TRBV7-3 with TRBJ2-1, with unresolved D. The CDR3 covers 14 residues. Deletions cut 5 bases from V and 5 bases from J, with 13 bases between. The germline CDR1 and CDR2 sequences are SGHTA and FQGTGA. CDR3 residues: CASSPERADNEQFF. CDR3 nucleotide sequence: TGTGCCAGCAGCCCGGAGAGAGCCGACAATGAGCAGTTCTTC.

The rearrangement uses TRBV9 and TRBJ2-7, with 8 bases matching TRBD2. The CDR3 spans 16 residues. Germline V gene data show CDR1 as SGDLS and CDR2 as YYNGEE. The ends lost 0 bases at V and 4 bases at J; junction bases unmatched: 9. CDR3 protein: CASSVGAETSVYEQYF. In DNA form, the CDR3 reads TGTGCCAGCAGCGTAGGTGCCGAGACTAGCGTGTACGAGCAGTACTTC.

The rearrangement links TRBV30 to TRBJ2-5; 9 nucleotides agree with TRBD2. This CDR3 is built from 14 residues. Germline CDR1 GTSNPN, CDR2 SVGIG (reference sequence). V was clipped by 2 bases and J by 3 bases; unmatched bases: 4. CDR3 DNA: TGTGCCTGGAGTTTCAGACTAGCGGAAGAGACCCAGTACTTC. This encodes CAWSFRLAEETQYF.

This chain joins TRBV4-1 and TRBJ2-1, with a possible D match to TRBD1 (6 bases). CDR1 and CDR2 (germline): MGHRA, YSYEKL. This CDR3 has 15 residues. V was trimmed by 7 bases and J by 7 bases, leaving 20 bases between them. The CDR3 spells CASNLRGQRTNEQFF. CDR3 sequence (DNA): TGCGCCAGCAACCTGAGGGGACAAAGAACTAATGAGCAGTTCTTC.

The chain couples TRBV21-1 to TRBJ2-7; TRBD2 is the table's D call, not checked against the DNA. TRBV21-1 is a recognized pseudogene. The length of the CDR3 is 15 residues. CDR3 region: CASSNSSGRTYEQYF. The CDR3 DNA reads as TGTGCCAGCAGCAATAGTAGCGGCCGTACCTACGAGCAGTACTTC.

This chain uses TRBV18 with TRBJ1-1; 7 bases fit TRBD1. The CDR3 length is 15 residues. Germline-derived CDR1 and CDR2 are KGHSH and LQKENI. The ends lost 2 bases at V and 1 base at J; junction bases unmatched: 4. CDR3 sequence (DNA): TGTGCCAGCTCACCAAGGGCAGGGGGGAACACTGAAGCTTTCTTT. Translation gives CASSPRAGGNTEAFF.

The gene calls are TRBV6-1 and TRBJ2-5; 10 positions match TRBD2. After removal of 6 bases from V and 2 bases from J, the junction contained 6 bases not matched to a gene. The CDR3 covers 15 residues. Germline CDR1 reads MNHNS; CDR2 reads SASEGT. The CDR3 loop reads CASRAKTSGQETQYF. CDR3 bases: TGTGCCAGCAGAGCAAAGACTAGCGGGCAAGAGACCCAGTACTTC.

The rearrangement links TRBV5-4 to TRBJ2-1; 11 bases align to TRBD2. CDR1 and CDR2 from the germline V gene are SGHNT and YYREEE (reference sequence). J gave up 4 bases and V 4 bases, and 4 bases lay outside the gene matches. The CDR3 contains 15 residues. The CDR3 DNA is TGTGCCAGCAGCGCCGGGACTAGCGGATACAATGAGCAGTTCTTC. Residues: CASSAGTSGYNEQFF.

Details on this clone: Other DNA sequences within the sample encode an identical CDR3. The V and J genes are TRBV7-2 and TRBJ2-3, with 8 bases identical to TRBD2. CDR1 is SGHTA, CDR2 FQGNSA, per germline. Trimming removed 1 base from V and 3 bases from J; junction bases left unmatched: 3. There are 15 residues in the CDR3. The CDR3, as DNA: TGTGCCAGCAGCTTAGGAGCTAGCGGGACAGATACGCAGTATTTT. Amino acid sequence: CASSLGASGTDTQYF.

V and J are TRBV29-1 and TRBJ1-2, with TRBD1 matching over 8 bases. The CDR3 has 11 amino acids. CDR1 is SQVTM, CDR2 ANQGSEA, per germline. The CDR3, as DNA: TGCAGTACCGGACAGGGCGATGGCTACACCTTC. As protein: CSTGQGDGYTF.

Only one count was recorded for this clone. The rearrangement joins TRBV7-8 to TRBJ2-5; 7 nucleotides agree with TRBD1. Germline assignment: CDR1 SGHVS and CDR2 FQNEAQ. This CDR3 comprises 17 residues. With V trimmed by 6 bases and J by 5 bases, 18 bases remained unmatched. CDR3 DNA sequence: TGTGCCAGCAGTTCTATCGGCCGACAGGGTTCGGACGAGACCCAGTACTTC. Its protein is CASSSIGRQGSDETQYF.

This clone appeared a few times. This sequence joins TRBV29-1 and TRBJ1-1; TRBD1 might be the D (5 bases). V lost 0 bases and J 11 bases, leaving 10 bases between the germline ends. Germline loops: CDR1 SQVTM, CDR2 ANQGSEA. CDR3 length: 11 residues. As DNA, the CDR3 is TGCAGCGTTGAAGATCGGGGGAACGCTTTCTTT. It encodes CSVEDRGNAFF.